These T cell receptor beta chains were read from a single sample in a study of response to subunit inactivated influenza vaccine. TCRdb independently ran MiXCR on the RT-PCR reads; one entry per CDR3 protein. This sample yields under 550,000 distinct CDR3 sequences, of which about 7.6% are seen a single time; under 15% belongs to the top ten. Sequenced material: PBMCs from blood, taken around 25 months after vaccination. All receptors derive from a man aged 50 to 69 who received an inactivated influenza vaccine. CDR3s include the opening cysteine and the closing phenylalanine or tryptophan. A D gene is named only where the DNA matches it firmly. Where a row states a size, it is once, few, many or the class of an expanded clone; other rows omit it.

CDR3 DNA: TGTGCCAGCAGTGATGGGGGGCACTATGGCTACACCTTC
CDR3 protein: CASSDGGHYGYTF
CDR3 length: 13
J gene: TRBJ1-2
clone size: few
D gene: -
V gene: TRBV25-1

CDR3 DNA: TGTGCCAGCAGTGCCCCGGGGTCCACTGAAGCTTTCTTT
CDR3 protein: CASSAPGSTEAFF
CDR3 length: 13
J gene: TRBJ1-1
clone size: many
D gene: -
V gene: TRBV25-1

CDR3 DNA: TGTGCCAGCAGCCAGGGGAGTCAAGAGACCCAGTACTTC
CDR3 protein: CASSQGSQETQYF
CDR3 length: 13
J gene: TRBJ2-5
clone size: -
D gene: -
V gene: TRBV7-8

CDR3 DNA: TGCAGTGCTAGGGAGGGGCTAGCGGGAACCAAAAACATTCAGTACTTC
CDR3 protein: CSAREGLAGTKNIQYF
CDR3 length: 16
J gene: TRBJ2-4
clone size: -
D gene: TRBD2
V gene: TRBV20-1

CDR3 DNA: TGCAGTGCTAGAGATTCACGGGAAAATCAGCCCCAGCATTTT
CDR3 protein: CSARDSRENQPQHF
CDR3 length: 14
J gene: TRBJ1-5
clone size: many
D gene: -
V gene: TRBV20-1

CDR3 DNA: TGTGCCAGTAGCCAACAGACAGCTTCTAATGAAAAACTGTTTTTT
CDR3 protein: CASSQQTASNEKLFF
CDR3 length: 15
J gene: TRBJ1-4
clone size: -
D gene: -
V gene: TRBV19

CDR3 DNA: TGTGCCAGCACCCACTTCTCGGCAACCGGGGAGCTGTTTTTT
CDR3 protein: CASTHFSATGELFF
CDR3 length: 14
J gene: TRBJ2-2
clone size: few
D gene: -
V gene: TRBV6-2/TRBV6-3

CDR3 DNA: TGTGCCAGCTCCCGCGGGCTAGCGGGAGTGTTTGACGAGCAGTACTTC
CDR3 protein: CASSRGLAGVFDEQYF
CDR3 length: 16
J gene: TRBJ2-7
clone size: -
D gene: TRBD2
V gene: TRBV6-2/TRBV6-3

CDR3 DNA: TGTGCCAGCACCTCCGCGGACAGCTTTGGCCTGAACTATGGCTACACCTTC
CDR3 protein: CASTSADSFGLNYGYTF
CDR3 length: 17
J gene: TRBJ1-2
clone size: few
D gene: -
V gene: TRBV28

CDR3 DNA: TGCAGTGCTAGAGATTATGTTGGAAGGTCAGGTAGTGAGCAGTTCTTC
CDR3 protein: CSARDYVGRSGSEQFF
CDR3 length: 16
J gene: TRBJ2-1
clone size: many
D gene: -
V gene: TRBV20-1

CDR3 DNA: TGCAGTGCTGGCCGACAGGGGGACGAGCAGTACTTC
CDR3 protein: CSAGRQGDEQYF
CDR3 length: 12
J gene: TRBJ2-7
clone size: -
D gene: TRBD1
V gene: TRBV20-1

CDR3 DNA: TGTGCCAGCAGCCAAGGGCAGGGTAGAAGCGAGCAGTACTTC
CDR3 protein: CASSQGQGRSEQYF
CDR3 length: 14
J gene: TRBJ2-7
clone size: -
D gene: -
V gene: TRBV3-1

CDR3 DNA: TGCGCCAGCAGCCGAACCAGGGCGGTGGGTGGGGAGCAGTACTTC
CDR3 protein: CASSRTRAVGGEQYF
CDR3 length: 15
J gene: TRBJ2-7
clone size: -
D gene: -
V gene: TRBV4-3

CDR3 DNA: TGTGCCAGCGCCCGCTCCGGGGGTGCCTACGAGCAGTACTTC
CDR3 protein: CASARSGGAYEQYF
CDR3 length: 14
J gene: TRBJ2-7
clone size: -
D gene: -
V gene: TRBV2

CDR3 DNA: TGTGCCAGCACCAGCGAGGGTACCCTGTTTTTT
CDR3 protein: CASTSEGTLFF
CDR3 length: 11
J gene: TRBJ1-4
clone size: many
D gene: -
V gene: TRBV28

CDR3 DNA: TGCAGCGTCTCCAGGGGACCGAACACTGAAGCTTTCTTT
CDR3 protein: CSVSRGPNTEAFF
CDR3 length: 13
J gene: TRBJ1-1
clone size: few
D gene: -
V gene: TRBV29-1

CDR3 DNA: TGTGCCAGCTTCCTGATGGCGGGAGCTTCAGATACGCAGTATTTT
CDR3 protein: CASFLMAGASDTQYF
CDR3 length: 15
J gene: TRBJ2-3
clone size: many
D gene: TRBD2
V gene: TRBV7-9

CDR3 DNA: TGTGCCAGCAGCGTACAGGACTACACAGATACGCAGTATTTT
CDR3 protein: CASSVQDYTDTQYF
CDR3 length: 14
J gene: TRBJ2-3
clone size: -
D gene: -
V gene: TRBV9

CDR3 DNA: TGCGCCAGCAGCCCGGCTCCATACTCCTACGAGCAGTACTTC
CDR3 protein: CASSPAPYSYEQYF
CDR3 length: 14
J gene: TRBJ2-7
clone size: -
D gene: -
V gene: TRBV4-1

CDR3 DNA: TGCGCCAGCAGCCAAGATTTAGGGGCAAGAGAAAAACTGTTTTTT
CDR3 protein: CASSQDLGAREKLFF
CDR3 length: 15
J gene: TRBJ1-4
clone size: -
D gene: -
V gene: TRBV4-3

CDR3 DNA: TGTGCCAGCAGCCCAGAGCGGGCTTCCTACGAGCAGTACTTC
CDR3 protein: CASSPERASYEQYF
CDR3 length: 14
J gene: TRBJ2-7
clone size: -
D gene: -
V gene: TRBV5-8

CDR3 DNA: TGCAGCGCCGGAGGCCTAGGGGCAAATGAGCAGTTCTTC
CDR3 protein: CSAGGLGANEQFF
CDR3 length: 13
J gene: TRBJ2-1
clone size: -
D gene: -
V gene: TRBV29-1

CDR3 DNA: TGCAGTGCTGCGCCGACTAGCGGCACAGAGAGCTACGAGCAGTACTTC
CDR3 protein: CSAAPTSGTESYEQYF
CDR3 length: 16
J gene: TRBJ2-7
clone size: few
D gene: TRBD2
V gene: TRBV20-1

CDR3 DNA: TGTGCCAGTGAAAAGCCAGGGGGGGCCTACAATGAGCAGTTCTTC
CDR3 protein: CASEKPGGAYNEQFF
CDR3 length: 15
J gene: TRBJ2-1
clone size: -
D gene: -
V gene: TRBV2

CDR3 DNA: TGTGCCAGCAGCCAAGCACTAGCGGGGGCGGGGCAGTTCTTC
CDR3 protein: CASSQALAGAGQFF
CDR3 length: 14
J gene: TRBJ2-1
clone size: many
D gene: TRBD2
V gene: TRBV4-2

CDR3 DNA: TGCAGCGCCGATAACAGGGGCACAGATACGCAGTATTTT
CDR3 protein: CSADNRGTDTQYF
CDR3 length: 13
J gene: TRBJ2-3
clone size: many
D gene: -
V gene: TRBV29-1

CDR3 DNA: TGCAGTGCTAGAGATCTAAAGGACTGGGCTGAAAAACTGTTTTTT
CDR3 protein: CSARDLKDWAEKLFF
CDR3 length: 15
J gene: TRBJ1-4
clone size: few
D gene: -
V gene: TRBV20-1

CDR3 DNA: TGTGCCAGCAGCCCTACCAGCGGGCCTTACAATGAGCAGTTCTTC
CDR3 protein: CASSPTSGPYNEQFF
CDR3 length: 15
J gene: TRBJ2-1
clone size: -
D gene: -
V gene: TRBV12-3/TRBV12-4

CDR3 DNA: TGTGCCAGCAGTTTACCCACTAGCGGGGACACCTACAATGAGCAGTTCTTC
CDR3 protein: CASSLPTSGDTYNEQFF
CDR3 length: 17
J gene: TRBJ2-1
clone size: -
D gene: TRBD2
V gene: TRBV28

CDR3 DNA: TGTGCCAGCAGTGGACAGGGGTTATACGAGCAGTACTTC
CDR3 protein: CASSGQGLYEQYF
CDR3 length: 13
J gene: TRBJ2-7
clone size: many
D gene: TRBD1
V gene: TRBV11-1

CDR3 DNA: TGCAGTGCTAGAGGGGTAGGATTCTCCTACAATGAGCAGTTCTTC
CDR3 protein: CSARGVGFSYNEQFF
CDR3 length: 15
J gene: TRBJ2-1
clone size: few
D gene: -
V gene: TRBV20-1

CDR3 DNA: TGTGCCAGCAGCTCCTCACCGGGGACCGTTTTCAATGAGCAGTTCTTC
CDR3 protein: CASSSSPGTVFNEQFF
CDR3 length: 16
J gene: TRBJ2-1
clone size: few
D gene: -
V gene: TRBV7-2